Below are 29 T cell receptor beta chains sequenced from a single sample in a study of T cells in localized non-small cell lung cancer (dated by TCRdb to 2020 to 2021). Library preparation employed the immunoSEQ multiplex PCR assay. The clones in this table, taken by TCRdb from immuneACCESS, are in-frame only. Not every clone is retained; where verified, under half of the shortfall comes from an unresolved V gene, and the cause of the rest is unknown. Within this sample are 750 to 1,000 clones, with about 20% of them counted one time only. The ten most abundant clones make up about 14% of the sample. The sample was normal lung tissue next to the tumor, taken before any cancer treatment. These receptors were collected from a man aged 35 to 69 with stage I lung adenocarcinoma.

The CDR3 protein is CASSRLLQDNQPQHF. CDR3 sequence (DNA): TGTGCCAGCAGCCGACTCCTGCAGGATAATCAGCCCCAGCATTTT. The chain links TRBV11-3 to TRBJ1-5; D is unclear. The CDR3 covers 15 residues. With 5 bases removed from V and 4 bases from J, the gap between germline ends came to 15 bases. The germline V gene has CDR1 SGHNT and CDR2 YENEEA.

This clone has more than one count but fewer than ten. V and J are TRBV11-3 and TRBJ2-7; D may correspond to TRBD1 or TRBD2 (5 bases each). The ends were cut back, 3 bases at V and 3 bases at J, with 12 bases in the middle. Per germline, CDR1 SGHNT and CDR2 YENEEA. The CDR3 runs to 14 residues. The CDR3, as DNA: TGTGCCAGCAGCTTTGGGGACGGAAACTACGAGCAGTACTTC. Protein sequence: CASSFGDGNYEQYF.

This clone is labeled as large (0.1 to 1%). The chain carries TRBV1 and TRBJ2-5; TRBD2, the table's D call, lacks a check against the DNA. TRBV1 is noted as a pseudogene. CDR3 length equals 17 residues. The CDR3 region is CASSRSFRGGAGETQYF. In DNA form, the CDR3 reads TGCGCCAGCAGCCGGAGTTTTAGAGGGGGGGCCGGGGAGACCCAGTACTTC.

This clone was counted a few times. The CDR3 DNA follows: TGTGCCAGTAGTCCCGGGGCAGGGGGCTCCGTCCTGACTTTC. Translating gives CASSPGAGGSVLTF. The rearrangement uses TRBV19 and TRBJ2-6, with TRBD1 identical over 8 bases. CDR1 LNHDA and CDR2 SQIVND come from the germline V gene (reference sequence). The CDR3 is 14 amino acids. Germline trimming cut 5 bases from V and 12 bases from J; bases unmatched to any gene: 9.

This clone was counted only a few times. The rearrangement joins TRBV28 to TRBJ1-5, with 7 bases identical to TRBD1. Germline CDR1 is MDHEN and CDR2 is SYDVKM. There are 15 residues in the CDR3. V dropped 8 bases and J dropped 0; count of bases not matched to a gene: 7. The CDR3 here is CASLTGLYSNQPQHF. The CDR3 bases are TGTGCCAGCTTGACAGGGCTTTATAGCAATCAGCCCCAGCATTTT.

The chain couples TRBV14 to TRBJ1-4; D gene ambiguous. Germline V gives CDR1 SGHDN, CDR2 FVKESK. V dropped 0 bases and J dropped 8 bases, with 13 bases sitting between them. This CDR3 contains 15 residues. CDR3 nucleotides: TGTGCCAGCAGCCAAGATCGACCCGGTAGAGAAAAACTGTTTTTT. It translates to CASSQDRPGREKLFF.

This clone was seen a few times. This chain joins TRBV6-8 and TRBJ2-2, with D perhaps given as TRBD1 or TRBD2 (5 bases each). The CDR3 runs 16 residues. Germline CDR1 is MNHGY and CDR2 is SAAAGT. Trimming cost V 2 bases and J 7 bases, with 17 bases left between them. CDR3 DNA sequence: TGTGCCAGCAGTTACGGGACGGAAGGGAATGACGGGGAGCTGTTTTTT. This encodes CASSYGTEGNDGELFF.

This clone was observed once. The chain couples TRBV28 to TRBJ2-7, with D unclear. The V gene lost 2 bases and the J gene lost 6 bases, with 8 bases spanning the gap. Germline CDR1 reads MDHEN; CDR2 reads SYDVKM. The CDR3 runs 12 residues. The CDR3: CASSLPLSEQYF. The CDR3 DNA reads TGTGCCAGCAGTTTACCTCTTTCCGAGCAGTACTTC.

The V and J genes are TRBV10-2 and TRBJ2-3; D may be TRBD2 (6 bases). V shed 8 bases and J shed 1 base, with 10 bases lying between them. CDR1 WSHSY and CDR2 SAAADI come from the germline V gene. CDR3 length: 13 amino acids. DNA for the CDR3: TGCGCCAGCGGGCCTAGCGGCACAGATACGCAGTATTTT. Protein: CASGPSGTDTQYF.

This clone has only a few counts. The rearrangement joins TRBV11-3 to TRBJ2-6; D is unclear. Germline lookup yields CDR1 SGHNT and CDR2 YENEEA. Trimming shortened V by 2 bases and J by 0 bases, and 20 bases separated the two germline ends. The CDR3 has 20 residues. The CDR3 DNA is TGTGCCAGCAGCTTAAGTCCCTGGGCAAGACAAGACTCTGGGGCCAACGTCCTGACTTTC. This gives the protein CASSLSPWARQDSGANVLTF.

CDR3 bases: TGTGCCAGCAGATCCAGCGGGACAGGGGGCCTGTGGCAGTACTTC. This translates into CASRSSGTGGLWQYF. The chain recombines TRBV28 with TRBJ2-7; 12 bases fit TRBD1. Germline lookup yields CDR1 MDHEN and CDR2 SYDVKM. The CDR3 extends over 15 amino acids. Trimming took 6 bases from V and 9 from J; bases not matched to a gene: 12. Looking up the rest from reference TRBV28 and TRBJ2-7 gives the full variable domain: DVKVTQSSRYLVKRTGEKVFLECVQDMDHENMFWYRQDPGLGLRLIYFSYDVKMKEKGDIPEGYSVSREKKERFSLILESASTNQTSMYLCASRSSGTGGLWQYFGPGTRLTVT.

The rearrangement joins TRBV9 to TRBJ1-1; no clear D gene. The CDR3 length is 14 residues. Germline CDR1 SGDLS, CDR2 YYNGEE. V was shortened by 3 bases and J by 0 bases, with 9 bases between the two germline ends. The chain's CDR3 is CASSGISLNTEAFF. Written as DNA, the CDR3 is TGTGCCAGCAGCGGAATCAGCCTGAACACTGAAGCTTTCTTT.

This chain uses TRBV6-8 with TRBJ2-7; D is possibly TRBD2 (6 bases). This CDR3 has 15 amino acids. CDR1 and CDR2 from the germline V gene are MNHGY and SAAAGT. Trimming left V 10 bases short and J 0 bases short, with 19 bases between. CDR3 sequence reads: CANSRRADYSYEQYF. The CDR3 nucleotides read TGTGCCAACTCGAGAAGGGCGGACTACTCCTACGAGCAGTACTTC.

V is TRBV5-1 and J is TRBJ2-7, with a tentative D call TRBD1 (5 bases). The CDR3 is 15 residues long. Germline CDR1 and CDR2: SGHRS and YFSETQ. The ends were cut back, 5 bases at V and 3 bases at J, with 18 bases in the middle. The CDR3 DNA is TGCGCCAGCAGTTTTGACAGTAGCTCAATCTACGAGCAGTACTTC. This codes for CASSFDSSSIYEQYF. Drawing the rest from reference TRBV5-1 and TRBJ2-7, the complete variable domain is KAGVTQTPRYLIKTRGQQVTLSCSPISGHRSVSWYQQTPGQGLQFLFEYFSETQRNKGNFPGRFSGRQFSNSRSEMNVSTLELGDSALYLCASSFDSSSIYEQYFGPGTRLTVT.

This clone was recorded a few times. This chain uses TRBV4-1 with TRBJ2-3; 11 bases are shared with TRBD2. This CDR3 has 17 amino acids. V shed 0 bases, J shed 6 bases, and the junction held 8 bases outside the gene matches. Looked up from germline, CDR1 is MGHRA and CDR2 is YSYEKL. CDR3 sequence: CASSQDSGGAPRDTQYF. The CDR3 DNA follows: TGCGCCAGCAGCCAAGATAGCGGGGGGGCGCCCAGGGATACGCAGTATTTT.

This clone is deemed hyperexpanded. The gene calls are TRBV6-8 and TRBJ2-2; TRBD1 agrees at 9 bases. Per the germline V gene, CDR1 is MNHGY and CDR2 is SAAAGT. Trimming at V came to 10 bases and at J to 4 bases, leaving 13 bases not matched to a gene. This CDR3 is built from 16 residues. The CDR3 is CATSPSGQGGTGELFF. In nucleotides, the CDR3 is TGTGCCACATCGCCCTCGGGACAGGGAGGCACCGGGGAGCTGTTTTTT.

This clone showed up just a few times. The rearrangement links TRBV6-8 to TRBJ2-7; D assignment may be TRBD1 or TRBD2 (5 bases each). Trimming shortened V by 5 bases and J by 2 bases, and 19 bases separated the two germline ends. The germline V gene has CDR1 MNHGY and CDR2 SAAAGT. There are 16 residues in the CDR3. CDR3 coding DNA: TGTGCCAGCAGTGTATCCGGGACGCCGACGACCTACGAGCAGTACTTC. Translating gives CASSVSGTPTTYEQYF.

The sample holds one count of this clone. CDR3 protein: CASSRGNYGYTF. The CDR3 bases are TGTGCCAGTAGTAGGGGGAACTATGGCTACACCTTC. The chain combines TRBV19 with TRBJ1-2; D might be TRBD1 (5 bases). Germline CDR1 reads LNHDA; CDR2 reads SQIVND (reference sequence). This CDR3 contains 12 residues. Trimming took off 4 bases at V and 2 bases at J, with 5 bases between the two ends.

The rearrangement uses TRBV10-3 and TRBJ1-6, with unresolved D. This CDR3 spans 16 amino acids. Trimming took off 0 bases at V and 4 bases at J, with 10 bases between the two ends. Germline V gives CDR1 ENHRY, CDR2 SYGVKD. This CDR3 reads CAISESGGGYNSPLHF. The CDR3 bases are TGTGCCATCAGTGAGTCGGGCGGTGGGTATAATTCACCCCTCCACTTT.

V and J are TRBV6-8 and TRBJ2-6; D is ambiguous. The CDR3 contains 18 residues. Per germline, CDR1 MNHGY and CDR2 SAAAGT. V was pared by 5 bases and J by 5 bases, with 22 bases between. The CDR3 here is CASSKGNSRQSRANVLTF. The DNA for the CDR3 is TGTGCCAGCAGTAAGGGAAACTCACGACAAAGTCGGGCCAACGTCCTGACTTTC.

The rearrangement uses TRBV6-8 and TRBJ2-7; 8 nucleotides line up with TRBD2. This CDR3 has 15 amino acids. Germline V CDR1 and CDR2: MNHGY, SAAAGT. V was pared by 5 bases and J by 2 bases, with 8 bases of the junction left unmatched. The CDR3 sequence is CASSTSGAGAYEQYF. CDR3 nucleotide sequence: TGTGCCAGCAGTACTAGCGGCGCCGGTGCCTACGAGCAGTACTTC.

This clone is classed as large. This sequence joins TRBV6-8 and TRBJ2-2; 7 bases agree with TRBD2. V shed 6 bases, J shed 3 bases, and the junction held 4 bases outside the gene matches. From germline, CDR1 is MNHGY and CDR2 SAAAGT. The CDR3 consists of 14 residues. The CDR3 is CASSTAGYTGELFF. As DNA, the CDR3 is TGTGCCAGCAGCACAGCGGGATACACCGGGGAGCTGTTTTTT.

A few counts support this clone. V and J are TRBV9 and TRBJ2-2; D unresolved. The CDR3 runs to 14 residues. Germline CDR1 SGDLS, CDR2 YYNGEE. Trimming cost V 4 bases and J 1 base, with 8 bases left between them. CDR3 amino acids: CASSLTGNTGELFF. In nucleotides, the CDR3 is TGTGCCAGCAGCCTGACGGGGAACACCGGGGAGCTGTTTTTT. Full variable domain (outside the CDR3, taken from reference TRBV9 and TRBJ2-2): DSGVTQTPKHLITATGQRVTLRCSPRSGDLSVYWYQQSLDQGLQFLIQYYNGEERAKGNILERFSAQQFPDLHSELNLSSLELGDSALYFCASSLTGNTGELFFGEGSRLTVL.

Judged by abundance, this clone is medium-sized. This rearrangement joins TRBV6-8 to TRBJ2-1; D might be TRBD2 (6 bases). CDR1 is MNHGY, CDR2 SAAAGT, per germline. The CDR3 runs 17 residues. V was pared by 3 bases and J by 5 bases, with 20 bases between. This CDR3 is CASSYNRGSTGNNEQFF. The CDR3 DNA sequence: TGTGCCAGCAGTTATAACCGGGGGTCTACCGGAAACAATGAGCAGTTCTTC.

This clone was observed a handful of times. V is TRBV28 and J is TRBJ2-7; 7 bases fit TRBD1. Germline values: CDR1 MDHEN, CDR2 SYDVKM. V shed 6 bases and J 2 bases; nucleotides not matched to a gene: 4. The length of the CDR3 is 13 residues. The CDR3 loop reads CASRSGQPYEQYF. CDR3 bases: TGTGCCAGCAGGTCGGGACAGCCCTACGAGCAGTACTTC.

The chain combines TRBV19 with TRBJ2-2, with D perhaps matching TRBD1 (5 bases). Germline V gene sequence: CDR1 LNHDA, CDR2 SQIVND (reference sequence). Trimming took 0 bases from V and 3 from J, leaving 14 bases between them. The CDR3 length is 17 residues. CDR3 DNA sequence: TGTGCCAGTAGTATAGATTTTTGGCAGGGCTACACCGGGGAGCTGTTTTTT. Translated, it gives CASSIDFWQGYTGELFF.

This sequence joins TRBV6-8 and TRBJ1-2, with TRBD1 as a possible D gene (5 bases). The germline gives CDR1 MNHGY, CDR2 SAAAGT. Trimming pared 3 bases from V and 4 bases from J, leaving 12 bases between. The CDR3 has 14 residues. In nucleotides, the CDR3 is TGTGCCAGCAGTTATCAGGGAAAGGGCTATGGCTACACCTTC. It is translated as CASSYQGKGYGYTF.

This clone was counted between two and nine times. J is TRBJ1-2 and V is TRBV30; the D is unclear. CDR1 and CDR2 (germline): GTSNPN, SVGIG (reference sequence). Trimming stripped 3 bases from V and 0 bases from J, with 14 bases between. The CDR3 is 15 amino acids. The CDR3 sequence: CAWRPGTKPNYGYTF. The DNA for the CDR3 is TGTGCCTGGAGGCCAGGAACCAAGCCTAACTATGGCTACACCTTC.

This clone has more than one count but fewer than ten. The chain links TRBV9 to TRBJ1-1; 7 nucleotides align to TRBD1. Germline V CDR1 and CDR2: SGDLS, YYNGEE. CDR3 size: 12 residues. The V gene end was trimmed by 4 bases and the J gene end by 6 bases; junction bases not matched to a gene: 3. The CDR3 DNA reads TGTGCCAGCAGCCCAGGGGGGGCTGAAGCTTTCTTT. It is translated as CASSPGGAEAFF.